One sample yielded the 18 T cell receptor beta chains listed below, sequenced in a study of T cells in tumors after PD-1 blockade. The method was immunoSEQ multiplex PCR; TCRdb's version includes in-frame clones alone and lacks a portion of them. The sample has approximately 47,000 clones; roughly three quarters are singletons. The source material was PBMCs, sampled before anti-PD-1 therapy. The source of these receptors is a human donor with advanced basal cell or squamous cell carcinoma (not recorded which).

V usage is TRBV18 and J usage is TRBJ2-2; TRBD2 aligns across 9 bases. The germline V gene encodes CDR1 KGHSH and CDR2 LQKENI. Trimming cost V 4 bases and J 3 bases; bases outside gene matches: 3. The CDR3 totals 15 residues. DNA for the CDR3: TGTGCCAGCTCACTACTAGCGGGTGACACCGGGGAGCTGTTTTTT. The encoded protein is CASSLLAGDTGELFF.

A word on this clone: This sample also contains other DNA sequences that code for the same CDR3. The chain is built from TRBV19 and TRBJ2-2; TRBD2 matches 9 bases. Germline V gives CDR1 LNHDA, CDR2 SQIVND (reference sequence). The CDR3 is 17 residues long. Trimming cost V 7 bases and J 6 bases; bases outside gene matches: 15. This CDR3 is CASTPQRLAGLAGELFF. The CDR3 DNA is TGTGCCAGTACCCCCCAAAGGCTAGCGGGGTTAGCCGGGGAGCTGTTTTTT.

This clone is labeled medium-sized. The chain links TRBV4-2 to TRBJ1-6, with D uncertain. Germline CDR1 is LGHNA and CDR2 is YNFKEQ. This CDR3 has 16 residues. Trimming left V 0 bases short and J 0 bases short, with 6 bases between. CDR3 DNA: TGTGCCAGCAGCCAAGAGGGGTACTCCTATAATTCACCCCTCCACTTT. It specifies CASSQEGYSYNSPLHF.

This clone showed up just a few times. The rearrangement joins TRBV6-5 to TRBJ2-3; 8 nucleotides match TRBD1. This CDR3 contains 15 residues. The germline V gene has CDR1 MNHEY and CDR2 SVGAGI. V shed 5 bases, J shed 1 base, and the junction held 5 bases outside the gene matches. The CDR3 sequence is CASSLDRGRTDTQYF. In DNA form, the CDR3 reads TGTGCCAGCAGTCTCGACAGGGGCCGCACAGATACGCAGTATTTT.

The chain combines TRBV11-3 with TRBJ2-3; 7 bases are a match to TRBD2. This CDR3 has 15 amino acids. Germline CDR1 SGHNT, CDR2 YENEEA. V was pared by 5 bases and J by 5 bases, with 10 bases of the junction left unmatched. The CDR3 nucleotides read TGTGCCAGCAGCCCCGGGGGAGGGAGAATAGATACGCAGTATTTT. This translates into CASSPGGGRIDTQYF.

This clone was recorded a few times. The chain carries TRBV7-2 and TRBJ2-5, with D hard to call. Germline assignment: CDR1 SGHTA and CDR2 FQGNSA. The CDR3 spans 14 residues. Trimming took 3 bases from V and 4 from J, leaving 12 bases between them. The CDR3 region is CASSFSQTPETQYF. Written as DNA, the CDR3 is TGTGCCAGCAGCTTCTCACAGACCCCAGAGACCCAGTACTTC.

The chain couples TRBV6-5 to TRBJ2-3, with TRBD1 identical over 10 bases. The CDR3 totals 14 residues. CDR1 and CDR2 (germline): MNHEY, SVGAGI. Trimming took 6 bases from V and 3 from J; bases not matched to a gene: 3. The CDR3 DNA sequence: TGTGCCAGCAGCCTGGGACAGGGGACAGATACGCAGTATTTT. Translated, it gives CASSLGQGTDTQYF.

As to this clone: The sample contains more than one DNA sequence encoding this CDR3. The gene calls are TRBV12-3 or TRBV12-4 and TRBJ2-7, with D unresolved. The ends were cut back, 6 bases at V and 4 bases at J, with 7 bases in the middle. The CDR3 runs to 11 residues. The CDR3 DNA is TGTGCCAGCAGCCCCGGTTACGAGCAGTACTTC. This gives the protein CASSPGYEQYF.

This clone was seen only a few times. V usage is TRBV20-1 and J usage is TRBJ2-2, with D perhaps matching TRBD2 (5 bases). The CDR3 is 16 amino acids. V was trimmed by 3 bases and J by 1 base, leaving 15 bases between them. Germline-derived CDR1 and CDR2 are DFQATT and SNEGSKA (reference sequence). The CDR3 spells CSASSPSRMNTGELFF. CDR3 coding DNA: TGCAGTGCTAGTTCCCCTAGCCGGATGAACACCGGGGAGCTGTTTTTT.

The rearrangement links TRBV5-5 to TRBJ2-1, with D maybe TRBD2 (5 bases). CDR3 length: 11 amino acids. V was shortened by 10 bases and J by 7 bases, with 12 bases between the two germline ends. Germline V gene sequence: CDR1 SGHKS, CDR2 YYEKEE (reference sequence). The CDR3 bases are TGTGCCGTAGTGAGAGGGAATGAGCAGTTCTTC. It yields the protein CAVVRGNEQFF.

V is TRBV7-2 and J is TRBJ2-5; 11 bases are a match to TRBD1. Germline V gene lookup returns CDR1 SGHTA and CDR2 FQGNSA. The CDR3 is made up of 16 amino acids. V dropped 2 bases and J dropped 4; count of bases not matched to a gene: 6. For the CDR3, the DNA is TGTGCCAGCAGCTTAACCGGACAGGGGGCCCGAGAGACCCAGTACTTC. Protein product: CASSLTGQGARETQYF.

This clone was picked up a small number of times. The V and J genes are TRBV7-5 and TRBJ2-5; the D call of TRBD1 is as the table states it, not checked on the DNA. TRBV7-5 is designated a pseudogene. The CDR3 has 17 amino acids. The CDR3, as DNA: TGTGTCAGAAGCTTAGGTTCCAGGGTCTTTTCGATAGAGACCCAGTACTTC. It yields the protein CVRSLGSRVFSIETQYF.

The chain couples TRBV6-2 or TRBV6-3 to TRBJ2-1; 7 bases are shared with TRBD1. The J segment lost 6 bases and the V segment lost 5 bases, leaving 1 base of the junction unmatched. CDR1 is MNHEY and CDR2 is SVGEGT in the germline V gene. There are 12 residues in the CDR3. CDR3 residues: CASSRQGNEQFF. The CDR3 nucleotides read TGTGCCAGCAGTCGACAGGGCAATGAGCAGTTCTTC.

J is TRBJ2-7 and V is TRBV4-2; TRBD2 is a possible D gene (7 bases). Trimming shortened V by 1 base and J by 5 bases, and 30 bases separated the two germline ends. The CDR3 length is 20 residues. Germline-derived CDR1 and CDR2 are LGHNA and YNFKEQ. The CDR3 here is CASSQVGPIGGRERRDEQYF. CDR3 DNA: TGTGCCAGCAGCCAAGTAGGTCCGATAGGGGGGCGGGAGAGGAGGGACGAGCAGTACTTC.

This chain uses TRBV7-9 with TRBJ1-1; 11 nucleotides line up with TRBD1. CDR3 size: 16 residues. With V trimmed by 5 bases and J by 4 bases, 9 bases remained unmatched. Germline CDR1 is SEHNR and CDR2 is FQNEAQ (reference sequence). The CDR3 nucleotides are TGTGCCAGCAGCACTCCGGGACAGGGGGTGACCACTGAAGCTTTCTTT. Protein product: CASSTPGQGVTTEAFF.

The V gene is TRBV28, the J gene TRBJ2-2; weak D call: TRBD2 (5 bases). The V and J ends lost 4 bases and 4 bases respectively, with 10 bases between them. The CDR3 extends over 14 amino acids. CDR1 and CDR2 from the germline V gene are MDHEN and SYDVKM. The CDR3 coding sequence is TGTGCCAGCAGTTCGGGGTTGGGCACCGGGGAGCTGTTTTTT. This codes for CASSSGLGTGELFF.

The genes are TRBV11-3 and TRBJ1-3, with D possibly TRBD1 on 5 matching bases. The CDR3 spans 17 residues. Germline assignment: CDR1 SGHNT and CDR2 YENEEA. Trimming pared 1 base from V and 0 bases from J, leaving 13 bases between. The CDR3 is CASSLADGHFSGNTIYF. The CDR3 coding sequence is TGTGCCAGCAGCTTAGCGGACGGACACTTCTCTGGAAACACCATATATTTT.

In its sample, this clone was seen a few times. The rearrangement joins TRBV6-5 to TRBJ1-3; D is ambiguous. This CDR3 comprises 12 residues. Trimming cost V 0 bases and J 10 bases, with 7 bases left between them. Germline V gene sequence: CDR1 MNHEY, CDR2 SVGAGI. The chain's CDR3 is CASSYSKGTIYF. In DNA form, the CDR3 reads TGTGCCAGCAGTTACTCAAAGGGAACCATATATTTT.